Sequencing of this T cell receptor beta chain was carried out in a study of T cells in Graves' hyperthyroidism and ophthalmopathy. This clonotype was seen ten or more times. Antigen specificity is unknown. General observations from the study: In the analysis, a 13 V-J model separated ophthalmopathy from stable hyperthyroidism. Expanded thyroid clonotypes (above 0.001) were mostly also found in blood.

Uncontrolled infections, other autoimmune diseases, pregnancy or lactation led to exclusion of patients. Template material for amplifying TCR beta CDR3 regions consisted of RNA transcripts. TCR CDR3 underwent first-round RT-PCR with the HTBI primer set. TCRdb reanalysed the multiplex PCR reads using MiXCR and keeps one entry per CDR3 protein. This sample has around 450,000 distinct CDR3 sequences, with approximately 14% found just once. This CDR3 has 13 amino acids. Between the trimmed V and J ends, which lost 2 bases and 7 bases, there was a span of 11 bases. CDR1 and CDR2 (germline): SNHLY, FYNNEI. The TCR sequence derives from a woman aged 18-29 years with Graves' hyperthyroidism. Sequencing used blood. V is TRBV2 and J is TRBJ1-2; TRBD1 might be the D (5 bases). CDR3 DNA: TGTGCCAGCAGTGAACTGAGGGGAACTGGCTACACCTTC. It encodes CASSELRGTGYTF. Full variable domain (remainder filled in from reference TRBV2 and TRBJ1-2): EPEVTQTPSHQVTQMGQEVILRCVPISNHLYFYWYRQILGQKVEFLVSFYNNEISEKSEIFDDQFSVERPDGSNFTLKIRSTKLEDSAMYFCASSELRGTGYTFGSGTRLTVV.